This TCR beta chain was captured in a study of read filtering for tumor transcriptome and immune sequencing. This clonotype was detected many times. Antigen specificity is unknown. The library was built from approximately 400 ng RNA with molecular barcoded adaptors for alpha/delta and beta/gamma chains. A single record per CDR3 protein comes from TCRdb applying MiXCR to the reads. Of roughly 46,000 distinct CDR3 sequences in the sample, approximately 12% are singletons; the top ten hold less than 15%. The ends were cut back, 5 bases at V and 4 bases at J, with 12 bases in the middle. Germline lookup yields CDR1 SGHRS and CDR2 YFSETQ. The CDR3 length is 13 residues. Overall study findings and caveats: Correlation between methods rose after single-read clonotypes were removed. Single-read clonotypes: around 81% of IR-seq clonotypes (around 3.5% of reads), 74.6% of RNA-seq clonotypes (44.6% of reads).

This chain links TRBV5-1 with TRBJ1-1; no reliable D call. The receptor was isolated from a donor aged 40 or older with multiple myeloma. The sequenced sample consisted of a population of CD138-negative cells sorted from bone marrow. CDR3 DNA: TGCGCCAGCAGTGTGGAAGAGGGCACTGAAGCTTTCTTT. Protein: CASSVEEGTEAFF.